This T cell receptor beta chain was sequenced during a study of blood T cell repertoires in COVID-19. TCRdb keeps only in-frame clones here, not all; method: immunoSEQ multiplex PCR. This sample yields some 320,000 clones, of which 85% are seen a single time; over 1.5% belongs to the top ten. The CDR3 is 15 amino acids. V was clipped by 5 bases and J by 0 bases, with 10 bases between them. Germline loops: CDR1 MNHEY, CDR2 SVGEGT. The J gene is TRBJ2-2, the V gene TRBV6-2 or TRBV6-3; no reliable D call. The sequencing sample was made of PBMCs or T cells enriched from blood (not recorded which). This receptor was identified in a woman between 25 and 40 years old who had been exposed to COVID-19. CDR3 nucleotide sequence: TGTGCCAGCAGTAAGACAAGTTCGAACACCGGGGAGCTGTTTTTT. The encoded protein is CASSKTSSNTGELFF.